This T cell receptor beta chain appears in the sequencing data of a study of CD8+CD57+ T cells in acquired aplastic anemia. Study results and limitations: Both patients and controls carried the same twenty-nine CD8+ CDR3 sequences. Patients did not significantly differ from controls in CD8+ Simpson's diversity.

About this clonotype: Its specificity is unknown.

Patients chosen for sequencing had CD8+CD57+ cells that had expanded, as shown by flow cytometry. Every patient presented with severe acquired aplastic anemia. Prior therapy had not been administered to any patient at the time of blood sampling. The use of genomic DNA as template underpinned the TCR beta VDJ and CDR3 profiling. TCRdb independently ran MiXCR on the reads; one entry per CDR3 protein. This sample carries approximately 98,000 distinct CDR3 sequences, less than 75% of them seen once, and the ten largest clones take approximately 65%. The V segment lost 0 bases and the J segment 7 bases; nucleotides outside the gene matches: 3. The CDR3 length is 15 residues. CDR1 and CDR2 from the germline V gene are SNHLY and FYNNEI.

This clonotype originated in a human donor with aplastic anemia. J is TRBJ1-5 and V is TRBV2; TRBD1 agrees at 10 bases. The specimen sequenced was sorted CD4+, CD8+, or CD8+CD57+ T cells (not recorded which) from PBMCs. DNA for the CDR3: TGTGCCAGCAGTGAAGCGGGACAGGGGATGCAGCCCCAGCATTTT. Translated, it gives CASSEAGQGMQPQHF.